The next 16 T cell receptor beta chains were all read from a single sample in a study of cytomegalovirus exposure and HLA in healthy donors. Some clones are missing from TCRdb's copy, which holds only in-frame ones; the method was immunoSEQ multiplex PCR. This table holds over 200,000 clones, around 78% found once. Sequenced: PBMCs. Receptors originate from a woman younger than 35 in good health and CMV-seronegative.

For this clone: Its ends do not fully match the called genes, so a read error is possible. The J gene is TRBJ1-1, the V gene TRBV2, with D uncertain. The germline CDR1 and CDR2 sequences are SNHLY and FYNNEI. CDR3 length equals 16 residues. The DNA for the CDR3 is TGTGCCAGCAGTGAAGCGGGCGGCAGTCTGAAAACTGAAGCTTTCTTT. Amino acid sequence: CASSEAGGSLKTEAFF. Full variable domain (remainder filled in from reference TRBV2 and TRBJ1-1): EPEVTQTPSHQVTQMGQEVILRCVPISNHLYFYWYRQILGQKVEFLVSFYNNEISEKSEIFDDQFSVERPDGSNFTLKIRSTKLEDSAMYFCASSEAGGSLKTEAFFGQGTRLTVV.

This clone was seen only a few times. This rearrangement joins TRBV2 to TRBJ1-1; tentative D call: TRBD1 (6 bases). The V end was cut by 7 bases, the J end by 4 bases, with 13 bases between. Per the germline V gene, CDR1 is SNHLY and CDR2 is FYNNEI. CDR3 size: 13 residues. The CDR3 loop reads CASKGQGFTEAFF. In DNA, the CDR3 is TGTGCCAGCAAGGGTCAGGGGTTCACTGAAGCTTTCTTT.

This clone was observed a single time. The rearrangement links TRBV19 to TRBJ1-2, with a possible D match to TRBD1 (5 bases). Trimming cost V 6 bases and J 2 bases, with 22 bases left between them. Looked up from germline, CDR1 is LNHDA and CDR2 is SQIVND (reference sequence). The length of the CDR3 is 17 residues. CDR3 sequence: CASSRRGQAFSNYGYTF. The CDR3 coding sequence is TGTGCCAGTAGCCGACGGGGCCAAGCTTTTTCCAACTATGGCTACACCTTC. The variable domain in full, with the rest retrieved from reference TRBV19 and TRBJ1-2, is DGGITQSPKYLFRKEGQNVTLSCEQNLNHDAMYWYRQDPGQGLRLIYYSQIVNDFQKGDIAEGYSVSREKKESFPLTVTSAQKNPTAFYLCASSRRGQAFSNYGYTFGSGTRLTVV.

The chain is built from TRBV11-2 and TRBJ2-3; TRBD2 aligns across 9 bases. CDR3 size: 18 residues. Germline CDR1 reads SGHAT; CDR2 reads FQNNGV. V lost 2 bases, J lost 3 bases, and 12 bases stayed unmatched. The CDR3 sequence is CASSLFLSGLAETDTQYF. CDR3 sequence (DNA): TGTGCCAGCAGCTTATTTCTCTCGGGACTAGCAGAGACAGATACGCAGTATTTT.

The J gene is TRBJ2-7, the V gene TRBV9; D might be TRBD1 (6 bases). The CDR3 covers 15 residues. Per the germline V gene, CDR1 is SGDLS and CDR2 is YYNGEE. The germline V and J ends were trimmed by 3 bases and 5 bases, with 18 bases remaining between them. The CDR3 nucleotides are TGTGCCAGCAGCGCACGAATACAGGGTAGCGACGAGCAGTACTTC. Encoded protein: CASSARIQGSDEQYF.

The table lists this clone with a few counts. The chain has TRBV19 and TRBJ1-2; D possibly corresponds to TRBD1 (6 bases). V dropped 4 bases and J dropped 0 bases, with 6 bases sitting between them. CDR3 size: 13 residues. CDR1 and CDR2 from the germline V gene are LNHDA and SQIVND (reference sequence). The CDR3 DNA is TGTGCCAGTAGTACAGGGGCTAACTATGGCTACACCTTC. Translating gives CASSTGANYGYTF. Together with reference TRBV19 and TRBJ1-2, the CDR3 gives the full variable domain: DGGITQSPKYLFRKEGQNVTLSCEQNLNHDAMYWYRQDPGQGLRLIYYSQIVNDFQKGDIAEGYSVSREKKESFPLTVTSAQKNPTAFYLCASSTGANYGYTFGSGTRLTVV.

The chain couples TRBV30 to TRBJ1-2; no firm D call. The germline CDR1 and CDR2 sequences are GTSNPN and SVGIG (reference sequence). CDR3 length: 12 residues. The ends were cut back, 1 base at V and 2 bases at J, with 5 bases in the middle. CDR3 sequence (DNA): TGTGCCTGGAGTGGTCTGAACTATGGCTACACCTTC. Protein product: CAWSGLNYGYTF.

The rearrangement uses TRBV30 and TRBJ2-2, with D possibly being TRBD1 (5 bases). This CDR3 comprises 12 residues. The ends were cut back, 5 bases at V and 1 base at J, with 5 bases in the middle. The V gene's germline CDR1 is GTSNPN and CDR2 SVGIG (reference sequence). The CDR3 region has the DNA TGTGCCTGGGGACAGAACACCGGGGAGCTGTTTTTT. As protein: CAWGQNTGELFF.

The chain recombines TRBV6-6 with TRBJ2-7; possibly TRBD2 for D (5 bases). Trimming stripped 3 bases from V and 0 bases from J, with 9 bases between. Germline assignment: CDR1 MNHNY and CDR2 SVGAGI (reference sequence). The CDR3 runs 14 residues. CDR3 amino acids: CASSYRRDSYEQYF. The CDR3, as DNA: TGTGCCAGCAGTTATCGTCGGGACTCCTACGAGCAGTACTTC.

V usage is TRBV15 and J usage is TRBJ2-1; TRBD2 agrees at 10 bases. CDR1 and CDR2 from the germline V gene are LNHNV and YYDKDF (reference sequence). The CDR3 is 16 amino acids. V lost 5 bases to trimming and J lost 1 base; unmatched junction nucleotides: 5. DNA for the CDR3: TGTGCCACCAGCGGACTAGCGGCCTTGTCCTACAATGAGCAGTTCTTC. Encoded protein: CATSGLAALSYNEQFF.

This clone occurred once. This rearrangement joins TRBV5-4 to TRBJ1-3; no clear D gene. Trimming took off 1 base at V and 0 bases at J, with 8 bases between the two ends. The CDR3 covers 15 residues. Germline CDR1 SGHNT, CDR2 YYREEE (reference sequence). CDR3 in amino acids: CASSLLPFSGNTIYF. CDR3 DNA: TGTGCCAGCAGCTTGCTGCCGTTCTCTGGAAACACCATATATTTT.

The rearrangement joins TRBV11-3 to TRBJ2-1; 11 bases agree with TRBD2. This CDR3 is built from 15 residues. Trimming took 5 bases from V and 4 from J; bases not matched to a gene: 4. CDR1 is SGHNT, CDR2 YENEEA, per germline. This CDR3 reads CASSPRLAGYNEQFF. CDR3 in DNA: TGTGCCAGCAGCCCGCGACTAGCGGGGTACAATGAGCAGTTCTTC. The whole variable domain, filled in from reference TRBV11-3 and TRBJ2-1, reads EAGVVQSPRYKIIEKKQPVAFWCNPISGHNTLYWYLQNLGQGPELLIRYENEEAVDDSQLPKDRFSAERLKGVDSTLKIQPAELGDSAVYLCASSPRLAGYNEQFFGPGTRLTVL.

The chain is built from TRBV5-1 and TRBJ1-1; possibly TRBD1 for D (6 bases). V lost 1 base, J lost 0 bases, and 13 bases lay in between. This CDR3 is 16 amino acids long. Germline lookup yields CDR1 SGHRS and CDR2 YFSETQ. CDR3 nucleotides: TGCGCCAGCAGCTTGAGTCAGGGGTCGATGAACACTGAAGCTTTCTTT. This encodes CASSLSQGSMNTEAFF.

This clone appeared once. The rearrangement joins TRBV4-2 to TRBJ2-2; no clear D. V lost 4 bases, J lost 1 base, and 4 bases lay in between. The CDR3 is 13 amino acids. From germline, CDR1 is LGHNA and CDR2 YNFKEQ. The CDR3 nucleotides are TGTGCCAGCAGCCCCATGAACACCGGGGAGCTGTTTTTT. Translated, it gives CASSPMNTGELFF.

CDR3 nucleotides: TGCGCCAGCAGCTTGCAGGGGCCTGGAGAGACCCAGTACTTC. Residues: CASSLQGPGETQYF. J is TRBJ2-5 and V is TRBV5-1; TRBD1 is a possible D gene (6 bases). Trimming removed 1 base from V and 4 bases from J, with 11 bases in between. CDR1 and CDR2 (germline): SGHRS, YFSETQ. This CDR3 is built from 14 residues.

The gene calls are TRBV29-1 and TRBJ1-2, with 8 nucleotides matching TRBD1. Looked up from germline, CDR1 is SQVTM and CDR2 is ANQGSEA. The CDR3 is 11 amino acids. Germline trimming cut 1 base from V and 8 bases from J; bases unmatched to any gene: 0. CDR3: CSVEGTGGYTF. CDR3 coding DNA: TGCAGCGTTGAAGGGACAGGGGGCTACACCTTC.